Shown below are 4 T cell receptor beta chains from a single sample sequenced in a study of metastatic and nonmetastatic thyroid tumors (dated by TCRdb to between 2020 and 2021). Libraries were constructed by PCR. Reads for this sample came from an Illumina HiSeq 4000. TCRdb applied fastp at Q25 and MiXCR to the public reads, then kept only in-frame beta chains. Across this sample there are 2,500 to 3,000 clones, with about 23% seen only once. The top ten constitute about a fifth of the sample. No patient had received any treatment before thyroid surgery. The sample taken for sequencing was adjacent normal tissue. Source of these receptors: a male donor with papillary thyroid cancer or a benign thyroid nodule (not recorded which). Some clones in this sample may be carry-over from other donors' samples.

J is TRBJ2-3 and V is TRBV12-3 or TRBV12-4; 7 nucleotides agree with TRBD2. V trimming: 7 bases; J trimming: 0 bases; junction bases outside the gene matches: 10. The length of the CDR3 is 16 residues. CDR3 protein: CASNTRWTRSTDTQYF. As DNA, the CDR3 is TGTGCCAGCAACACTAGATGGACTAGGAGCACAGATACGCAGTATTTT.

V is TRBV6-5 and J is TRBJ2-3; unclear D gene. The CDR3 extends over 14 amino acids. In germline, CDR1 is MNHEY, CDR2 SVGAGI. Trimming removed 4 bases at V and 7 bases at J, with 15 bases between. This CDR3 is CASSFDQYIYTQYF. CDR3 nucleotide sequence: TGTGCCAGCAGTTTTGATCAATACATATATACGCAGTATTTT.

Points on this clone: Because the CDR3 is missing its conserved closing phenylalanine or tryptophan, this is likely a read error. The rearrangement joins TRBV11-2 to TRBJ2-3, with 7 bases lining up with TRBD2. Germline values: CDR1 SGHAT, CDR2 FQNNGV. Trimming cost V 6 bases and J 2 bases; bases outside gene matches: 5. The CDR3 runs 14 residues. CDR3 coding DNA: TGTGCCAGCAGGACCGGGACTAACACAGATACGCAGTATTCT. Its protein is CASRTGTNTDTQYS.

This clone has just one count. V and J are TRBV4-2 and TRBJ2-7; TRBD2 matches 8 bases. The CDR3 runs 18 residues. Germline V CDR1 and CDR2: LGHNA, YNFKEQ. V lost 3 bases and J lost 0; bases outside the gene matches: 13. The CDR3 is CASSHPFAGGALSYEQYF. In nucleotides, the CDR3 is TGTGCCAGCAGCCACCCTTTTGCGGGAGGTGCCCTCTCCTACGAGCAGTACTTC.